The following is a TCR beta chain sequence with its context. Its antigen remains unidentified. The CDR3 is made up of 13 amino acids. Germline V gene data show CDR1 as DFQATT and CDR2 as SNEGSKA (reference sequence). The V and J ends lost 8 bases and 2 bases, in that order; junction bases with no gene match: 5. The entry originates in a study of identical twins. Study findings and constraints: Out-of-frame alpha sequences common to twins exhibited a surplus of low generation probability.

TCRdb re-analysed the 5' RACE reads in MiXCR, keeping a single row per CDR3 protein. The sample holds roughly 570,000 distinct CDR3 sequences, more than 9% seen once. These data are also associated with another study on yellow fever vaccine responses in identical twins.

The sequence was obtained from a woman aged 18-29 years in good health. The rearrangement uses TRBV20-1 and TRBJ2-7; TRBD2 matches at 11 bases. Sequenced: PBMCs. CDR3 in DNA: TGCAGTCAAAAGACTAGCGGGGCCTACGAGCAGTACTTC. Translating it yields CSQKTSGAYEQYF.